These 20 T cell receptor beta chains originate from one sample sequenced in a study of T cell repertoires in cytomegalovirus infection. TCRdb reanalysed the reads using MiXCR and keeps one entry per CDR3 protein. The table includes hundreds of thousands of distinct CDR3 sequences, 25% to 35% detected once. These receptors' targets are unknown. The material sequenced was cultured PBMCs, taken from culture after CMV antigen stimulation. The origin of the receptors is a human donor in good health (CMV status not recorded). Some clones in this sample may be carry-over from other donors' samples.

This chain links TRBV3-1 with TRBJ1-1; 7 bases agree with TRBD1. Germline-derived CDR1 and CDR2 are LGHDT and YNNKEL (reference sequence). Losses at the gene ends were 2 bases for V and 3 bases for J; bases not matched to a gene: 3. The CDR3 is made up of 14 amino acids. CDR3 loop: CASSQLTGDTEAFF. CDR3 DNA sequence: TGTGCCAGCAGCCAATTAACAGGGGACACTGAAGCTTTCTTT.

A remark on this clonotype: This could be a read error, since a much larger clone is one nucleotide away. The V gene is TRBV7-2, the J gene TRBJ1-5; D is perhaps TRBD1 (6 bases). The CDR3 covers 14 residues. Trimming pared 3 bases from V and 3 bases from J, leaving 9 bases between. CDR1 and CDR2 from the germline V gene are SGHTA and FQGNSA. CDR3 nucleotide sequence: TGTGCCAGCAGCTTTGGACAGACCAATCAGCCCCAGCATTTT. This codes for CASSFGQTNQPQHF.

The chain has TRBV7-6 and TRBJ2-5; 10 bases match TRBD2. The V segment lost 2 bases and the J segment 5 bases; nucleotides outside the gene matches: 8. Germline loops: CDR1 SGHVS, CDR2 FNYEAQ. The CDR3 covers 16 residues. This chain's CDR3 is CASSLSASGSLETQYF. For the CDR3, the DNA is TGTGCCAGCAGCTTATCGGCTAGCGGGAGTCTGGAGACCCAGTACTTC.

This chain connects TRBV19 to TRBJ1-3; D remains unclear. The CDR3 covers 15 residues. V was trimmed by 4 bases and J by 0 bases, leaving 10 bases between them. From germline, CDR1 is LNHDA and CDR2 SQIVND (reference sequence). The CDR3 loop reads CASSRKRDSGNTIYF. DNA for the CDR3: TGTGCCAGTAGTAGAAAACGCGACTCTGGAAACACCATATATTTT. The full variable domain, completed using reference TRBV19 and TRBJ1-3, is DGGITQSPKYLFRKEGQNVTLSCEQNLNHDAMYWYRQDPGQGLRLIYYSQIVNDFQKGDIAEGYSVSREKKESFPLTVTSAQKNPTAFYLCASSRKRDSGNTIYFGEGSWLTVV.

The gene calls are TRBV28 and TRBJ2-3, with D unclear. V was shortened by 8 bases and J by 5 bases, with 8 bases between the two germline ends. The germline V gene has CDR1 MDHEN and CDR2 SYDVKM. This CDR3 is built from 11 residues. CDR3 nucleotide sequence: TGTGCCAGCGTTTCAGTAGATACGCAGTATTTT. Translation gives CASVSVDTQYF. Supplemented by reference TRBV28 and TRBJ2-3, the full variable domain reads DVKVTQSSRYLVKRTGEKVFLECVQDMDHENMFWYRQDPGLGLRLIYFSYDVKMKEKGDIPEGYSVSREKKERFSLILESASTNQTSMYLCASVSVDTQYFGPGTRLTVL.

The genes are TRBV7-9 and TRBJ1-6, with 8 bases that match TRBD1. CDR1 and CDR2 from the germline V gene are SEHNR and FQNEAQ (reference sequence). CDR3 length: 16 amino acids. J lost 1 base, V lost 1 base, and 0 bases had no gene match. DNA for the CDR3: TGTGCCAGCAGCTTAGGACAGGGGTCCTATAATTCACCCCTCCACTTT. As protein: CASSLGQGSYNSPLHF.

This clonotype was seen a handful of times. The J gene is TRBJ2-7, the V gene TRBV3-1; 7 nucleotides match TRBD1. There are 13 residues in the CDR3. Germline trimming cut 4 bases from V and 5 bases from J; bases unmatched to any gene: 5. Germline V gene data show CDR1 as LGHDT and CDR2 as YNNKEL (reference sequence). The CDR3 loop reads CASSLNGQDEQYF. In DNA, the CDR3 is TGTGCCAGCAGCCTGAACGGACAGGACGAGCAGTACTTC.

The chain is built from TRBV10-3 and TRBJ2-2; unclear D gene. Per the germline V gene, CDR1 is ENHRY and CDR2 is SYGVKD. V was clipped by 4 bases and J by 11 bases, with 14 bases between them. The CDR3 runs 13 residues. The chain's CDR3 is CAISVDLARELFF. CDR3 bases: TGTGCCATCAGTGTGGACCTTGCAAGAGAGCTGTTTTTT.

This clonotype has at least ten counts. The chain is built from TRBV12-3 or TRBV12-4 and TRBJ1-3; a weak D match, TRBD1 (6 bases). The CDR3 runs to 16 residues. The germline V and J ends were trimmed by 5 bases and 4 bases, with 18 bases remaining between them. The CDR3 bases are TGTGCCAGCAGTGCCTGGGGACAAGCTCTGGGAAACACCATATATTTT. It specifies CASSAWGQALGNTIYF.

The chain combines TRBV28 with TRBJ1-5; 8 bases agree with TRBD1. Germline V gene data show CDR1 as MDHEN and CDR2 as SYDVKM. J was trimmed by 5 bases and V by 5 bases; bases with no gene match: 8. The CDR3 loop spans 15 amino acids. The CDR3 reads CASSGGQVRDQPQHF. The CDR3 coding sequence is TGTGCCAGCAGTGGGGGACAGGTTAGAGATCAGCCCCAGCATTTT.

J is TRBJ1-1 and V is TRBV7-2, with a tentative D call TRBD1 (6 bases). The CDR3 is 15 amino acids. Germline V gene data show CDR1 as SGHTA and CDR2 as FQGNSA. The V gene lost 5 bases and the J gene lost 0 bases, with 13 bases spanning the gap. The CDR3: CASSTARGLNTEAFF. As DNA, the CDR3 is TGTGCCAGCAGCACAGCCCGGGGGCTGAACACTGAAGCTTTCTTT.

V and J are TRBV6-1 and TRBJ2-7, with 7 positions matching TRBD1. J gave up 2 bases and V 10 bases, and 11 bases lay outside the gene matches. This CDR3 spans 14 amino acids. Germline assignment: CDR1 MNHNS and CDR2 SASEGT. For the CDR3, the DNA is TGTGCCACCAGGGGGTGGCAGGGGGCCTACGAGCAGTACTTC. Amino acids: CATRGWQGAYEQYF.

The rearrangement joins TRBV7-9 to TRBJ1-2, with TRBD1 identical over 8 bases. CDR1 and CDR2 (germline): SEHNR, FQNEAQ (reference sequence). This CDR3 spans 14 amino acids. Trimming cost V 5 bases and J 0 bases; bases outside gene matches: 2. The DNA of the CDR3 is TGTGCCAGCAGCGGACAGGGATCTAACTATGGCTACACCTTC. Protein sequence: CASSGQGSNYGYTF.

This clonotype was detected only a few times. This sequence joins TRBV18 and TRBJ2-1, with TRBD2 matching 7 bases. Per the germline V gene, CDR1 is KGHSH and CDR2 is LQKENI. The CDR3 length is 15 residues. V was pared by 0 bases and J by 5 bases, with 4 bases of the junction left unmatched. CDR3 nucleotide sequence: TGTGCCAGCTCACCACCATTAGCGGGTCACAATGAGCAGTTCTTC. Translation: CASSPPLAGHNEQFF.

A few counts support this clonotype. This chain connects TRBV4-1 to TRBJ1-6; D might be TRBD1 (5 bases). The CDR3 is made up of 15 amino acids. Germline CDR1 reads MGHRA; CDR2 reads YSYEKL. V dropped 3 bases and J dropped 6 bases, with 12 bases sitting between them. The DNA of the CDR3 is TGCGCCAGCAGCCAGTTAAGGGGTAGTAATTCACCCCTCCACTTT. Its protein product is CASSQLRGSNSPLHF.

V usage is TRBV7-2 and J usage is TRBJ1-6; the match to TRBD1 covers 7 bases. Germline CDR1 and CDR2: SGHTA and FQGNSA. V shed 1 base, J shed 4 bases, and the junction held 7 bases outside the gene matches. CDR3 length: 17 amino acids. The CDR3 DNA reads as TGTGCCAGCAGCTTAGGGCTCCGGGACAGATATAATTCACCCCTCCACTTT. Translation: CASSLGLRDRYNSPLHF.

There are many counts of this clonotype. This rearrangement joins TRBV12-3 or TRBV12-4 to TRBJ1-5; D is unclear. This CDR3 is built from 13 residues. Between the trimmed V and J ends, which lost 5 bases and 3 bases, there was a span of 8 bases. The CDR3 here is CASSVTVNQPQHF. The CDR3 nucleotides read TGTGCCAGCAGTGTCACGGTCAATCAGCCCCAGCATTTT.

By its share, this clonotype is medium-sized. This chain uses TRBV7-2 with TRBJ1-2, with D possibly being TRBD1 (5 bases). Per the germline V gene, CDR1 is SGHTA and CDR2 is FQGNSA. The length of the CDR3 is 15 residues. Trimming took off 5 bases at V and 2 bases at J, with 15 bases between the two ends. CDR3 loop: CASSARAEGNYGYTF. The CDR3 coding sequence is TGTGCCAGCAGCGCCAGGGCAGAGGGCAACTATGGCTACACCTTC.

The chain uses TRBV4-1 and TRBJ2-7, with TRBD1 as a possible D gene (5 bases). CDR3 length equals 15 residues. From germline, CDR1 is MGHRA and CDR2 YSYEKL. Trimming took off 0 bases at V and 1 base at J, with 10 bases between the two ends. The chain's CDR3 is CASSQDKRGSYEQYF. The CDR3, as DNA: TGCGCCAGCAGCCAAGATAAAAGGGGTTCCTACGAGCAGTACTTC.

This clonotype turned up a few times. The chain is built from TRBV11-2 and TRBJ1-3; the D is unclear. CDR1 is SGHAT and CDR2 is FQNNGV in the germline V gene. The CDR3 runs to 15 residues. V lost 5 bases, J lost 2 bases, and 13 bases lay in between. CDR3 sequence reads: CASSLDGFPGNTIYF. Here the CDR3 DNA reads TGTGCCAGCAGCCTGGACGGATTTCCTGGAAACACCATATATTTT.